These 6 T cell receptor beta chains share one sample of origin, sequenced in a study of shared clonotypes between healthy human individuals. Naive CD8 cells comprised CD45RO-negative, CCR7-positively selected cells, excluding terminally differentiated effector memory CD45RA+ cells. TCRdb keeps only in-frame clones here, not all; method: immunoSEQ multiplex PCR. The sample lists about 870,000 clones; 80% to 95% were seen once. Sample: naive CD8+ T cells sorted from blood. The receptor set was obtained from a man aged 25 to 40 in good health.

The genes are TRBV10-1 and TRBJ2-7; D call uncertain. Trimming took 2 bases from V and 6 from J, leaving 5 bases between them. This CDR3 region has 11 residues. CDR1 and CDR2 (germline): WNHNN, SYGVQD (reference sequence). CDR3 sequence: CASSEGLEQYF. The CDR3 DNA is TGCGCCAGCAGTGAGGGCCTCGAGCAGTACTTC.

Comment on this clone: An end of the junction differs from the germline gene, which may be a read error. The gene calls are TRBV6-1 and TRBJ1-5; D gene unclear. The germline V gene has CDR1 MNHNS and CDR2 SASEGT. This CDR3 is built from 15 residues. The DNA for the CDR3 is TGTGCCACCAGTGAATGGAACAGACTTAGGCAGCCCCAGCATTTT. This translates into CATSEWNRLRQPQHF.

This clone was observed a handful of times. This sequence joins TRBV9 and TRBJ1-2; D ambiguous. Germline lookup yields CDR1 SGDLS and CDR2 YYNGEE. Between the trimmed V and J ends, which lost 4 bases and 8 bases, there was a span of 15 bases. This CDR3 contains 13 residues. The CDR3 spells CASSSAGSDGYTF. The CDR3 DNA reads TGTGCCAGCAGCTCCGCGGGATCGGACGGCTACACCTTC.

As regards this clone: Other nucleotide sequences in the sample specify the same CDR3. The chain links TRBV6-6 to TRBJ1-1; no clear D gene. V was trimmed by 4 bases and J by 4 bases, leaving 4 bases between them. Per germline, CDR1 MNHNY and CDR2 SVGAGI (reference sequence). The CDR3 is 11 residues long. The CDR3 bases are TGTGCCAGCAGTTTTGGCACTGAAGCTTTCTTT. Translating gives CASSFGTEAFF.

A word on this clone: Other nucleotide sequences from this sample produce the same CDR3. This chain links TRBV15 with TRBJ2-7; 10 bases align to TRBD2. The V gene's germline CDR1 is LNHNV and CDR2 YYDKDF (reference sequence). V gave up 1 base and J gave up 4 bases; unmatched junction bases: 4. The CDR3 has 15 amino acids. The CDR3 spells CATSRGRTSGYEQYF. CDR3 in DNA: TGTGCCACCAGCAGAGGAAGGACTAGCGGATACGAGCAGTACTTC.

The rearrangement joins TRBV13 to TRBJ2-1; the match to TRBD2 covers 8 bases. The V gene end was trimmed by 3 bases and the J gene end by 8 bases; junction bases not matched to a gene: 15. This CDR3 contains 17 residues. In germline, CDR1 is PRHDT, CDR2 FYEKMQ (reference sequence). CDR3 DNA: TGTGCCAGCAGCTTCGAATCGGGACTAGAGTATGGGGATGAGCAGTTCTTC. This codes for CASSFESGLEYGDEQFF.